This TCR beta chain was obtained from a study of blood T cell repertoires in COVID-19. Background on the study: In each case, the material was cDNA or gDNA derived from T cells, B-cell-depleted T cells, or PBMCs.

Notes on this clone: Additional DNA sequences in this sample encode the identical CDR3.

The germline CDR1 and CDR2 sequences are SGHTA and FQGNSA. CDR3 length equals 15 residues. V was shortened by 6 bases and J by 5 bases, with 16 bases between the two germline ends. Profiled with immunoSEQ multiplex PCR; TCRdb holds only in-frame clones, not every one. The sample consists of 85,000 to 100,000 clones, around 74% of them appearing once. The sequence was obtained from a woman older than 75 with active or convalescent COVID-19. Sequencing was carried out using peripheral blood. The chain uses TRBV7-2 and TRBJ2-2; possible D gene TRBD2, 7 bases. CDR3 DNA sequence: TGTGCCAGCAGACTAGTGGGGGGGCGGACCGGGGAGCTGTTTTTT. Translated, it gives CASRLVGGRTGELFF.